This T cell receptor beta chain was captured by sequencing in a study of T cells after posttransplantation cyclophosphamide. Whole-study findings and limits: TRB clonality was highly associated with recipient CMV seropositivity and reactivation. Later blood repertoires were often dominated by clones from the donor CD8+ memory compartment. Blood and skin or GI T cell repertoires showed limited TRB overlap.

This related bone marrow graft donor gave peripheral blood on the day of marrow donation. In regard to this clone: Antigen: not known.

The CDR3 has 15 amino acids. Germline V gene data show CDR1 as SGHTS and CDR2 as YDEGEE. With 2 bases removed from V and 0 bases from J, the gap between germline ends came to 9 bases. Generated by immunoSEQ multiplex PCR, the TCRdb table keeps only in-frame clones and is missing some. The profile shows about 66,000 clones, about 93% of them singletons. The chain uses TRBV5-8 and TRBJ1-5; the D is unclear. What was sequenced was PBMCs. The clonotype comes from a woman in her 30s in good health and a related stem cell transplant donor. The CDR3 loop is CASSLTGYSNQPQHF. The CDR3 DNA sequence: TGTGCCAGCAGCTTAACTGGTTATAGCAATCAGCCCCAGCATTTT.